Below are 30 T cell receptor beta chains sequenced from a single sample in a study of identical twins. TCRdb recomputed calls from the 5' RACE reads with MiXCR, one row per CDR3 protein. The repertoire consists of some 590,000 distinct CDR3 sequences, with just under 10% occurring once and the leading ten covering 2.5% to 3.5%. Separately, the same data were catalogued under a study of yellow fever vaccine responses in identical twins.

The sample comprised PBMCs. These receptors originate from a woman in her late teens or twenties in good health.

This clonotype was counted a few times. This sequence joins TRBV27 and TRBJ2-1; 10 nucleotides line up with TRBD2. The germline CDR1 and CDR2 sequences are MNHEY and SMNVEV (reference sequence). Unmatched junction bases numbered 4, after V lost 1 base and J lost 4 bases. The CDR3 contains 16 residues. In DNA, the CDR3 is TGTGCCAGCAGTTTATATGGGACTAGCGCGTACAATGAGCAGTTCTTC. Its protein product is CASSLYGTSAYNEQFF.

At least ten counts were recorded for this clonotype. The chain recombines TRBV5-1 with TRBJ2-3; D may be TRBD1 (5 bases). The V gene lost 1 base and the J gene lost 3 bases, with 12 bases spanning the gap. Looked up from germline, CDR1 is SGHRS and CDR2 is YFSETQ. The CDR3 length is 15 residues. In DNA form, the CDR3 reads TGCGCCAGCAGCTTGAGGGGTGTCTCTACAGATACGCAGTATTTT. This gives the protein CASSLRGVSTDTQYF.

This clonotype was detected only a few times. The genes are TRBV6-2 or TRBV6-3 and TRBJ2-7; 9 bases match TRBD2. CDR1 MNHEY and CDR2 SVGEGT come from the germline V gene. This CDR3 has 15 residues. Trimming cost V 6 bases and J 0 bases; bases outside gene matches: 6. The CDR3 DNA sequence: TGTGCCAGCAGAGAACCGGGACTAGCCTCCTACGAGCAGTACTTC. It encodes CASREPGLASYEQYF.

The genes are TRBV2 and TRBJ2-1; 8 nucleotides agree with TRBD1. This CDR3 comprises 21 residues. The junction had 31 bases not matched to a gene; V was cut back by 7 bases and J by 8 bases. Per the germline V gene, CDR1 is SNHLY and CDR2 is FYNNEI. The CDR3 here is CASIRFSLDRDSPPVRDEQFF. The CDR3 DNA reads TGTGCCAGCATAAGGTTTAGTTTGGACAGGGACTCACCTCCCGTTAGGGATGAGCAGTTCTTC.

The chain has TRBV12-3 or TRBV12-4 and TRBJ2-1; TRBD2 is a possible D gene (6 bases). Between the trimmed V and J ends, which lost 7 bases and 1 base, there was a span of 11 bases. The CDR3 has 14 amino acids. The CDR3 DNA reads TGTGCCAGCACCCCGGGACTTTCCTACAATGAGCAGTTCTTC. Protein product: CASTPGLSYNEQFF.

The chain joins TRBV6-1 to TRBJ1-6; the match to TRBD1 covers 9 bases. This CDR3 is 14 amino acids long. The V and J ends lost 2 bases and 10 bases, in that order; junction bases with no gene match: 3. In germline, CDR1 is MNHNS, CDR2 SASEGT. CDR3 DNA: TGTGCCAGCAGTGAAACAGGGGGCGAGTCACCCCTCCACTTT. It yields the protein CASSETGGESPLHF.

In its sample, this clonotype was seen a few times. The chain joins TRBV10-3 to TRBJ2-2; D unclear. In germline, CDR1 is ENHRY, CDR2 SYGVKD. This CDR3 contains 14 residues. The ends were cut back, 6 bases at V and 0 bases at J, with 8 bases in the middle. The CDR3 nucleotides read TGTGCCATCAGGCCAGACGCGAACACCGGGGAGCTGTTTTTT. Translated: CAIRPDANTGELFF.

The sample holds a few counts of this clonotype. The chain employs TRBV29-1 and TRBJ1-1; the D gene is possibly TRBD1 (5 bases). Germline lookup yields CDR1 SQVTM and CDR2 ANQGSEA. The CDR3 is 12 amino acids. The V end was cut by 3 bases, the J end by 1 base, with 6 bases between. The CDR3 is CSVDRANTEAFF. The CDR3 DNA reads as TGCAGCGTTGACAGGGCGAACACTGAAGCTTTCTTT.

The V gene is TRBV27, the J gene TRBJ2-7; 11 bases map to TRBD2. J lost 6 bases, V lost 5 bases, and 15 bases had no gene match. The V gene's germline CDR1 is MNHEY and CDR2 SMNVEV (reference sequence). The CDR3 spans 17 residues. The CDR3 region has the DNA TGTGCCAGCAGTCCCCGGGGTAGCGGGGGGGCAAGAACCGAGCAGTACTTC. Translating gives CASSPRGSGGARTEQYF.

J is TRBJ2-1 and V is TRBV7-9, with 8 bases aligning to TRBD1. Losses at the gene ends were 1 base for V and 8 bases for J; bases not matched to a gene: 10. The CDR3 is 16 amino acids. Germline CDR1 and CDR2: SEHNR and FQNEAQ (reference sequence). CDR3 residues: CASSLVKRTGIDEQFF. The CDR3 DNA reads TGTGCCAGCAGCTTAGTTAAAAGGACAGGGATCGATGAGCAGTTCTTC.

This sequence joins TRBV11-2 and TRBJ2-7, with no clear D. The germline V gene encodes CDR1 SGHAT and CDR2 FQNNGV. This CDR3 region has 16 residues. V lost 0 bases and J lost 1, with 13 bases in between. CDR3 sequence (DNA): TGTGCCAGCAGCTTAGACTTCGGGTCCCTTTCCTACGAGCAGTACTTC. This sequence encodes CASSLDFGSLSYEQYF.

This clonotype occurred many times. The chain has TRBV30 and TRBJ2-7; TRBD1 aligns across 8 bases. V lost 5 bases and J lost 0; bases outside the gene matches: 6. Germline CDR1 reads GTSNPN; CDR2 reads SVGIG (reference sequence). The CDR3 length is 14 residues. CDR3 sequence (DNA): TGTGCCTGGGTGAGACAGGGGAGCTCCTACGAGCAGTACTTC. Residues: CAWVRQGSSYEQYF.

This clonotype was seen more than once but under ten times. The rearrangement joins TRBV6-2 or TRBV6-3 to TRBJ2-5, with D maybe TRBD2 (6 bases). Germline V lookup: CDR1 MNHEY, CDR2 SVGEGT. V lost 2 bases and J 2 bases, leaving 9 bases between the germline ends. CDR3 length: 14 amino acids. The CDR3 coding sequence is TGTGCCAGCAGTTACGGCGGGGCGCAAGAGACCCAGTACTTC. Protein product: CASSYGGAQETQYF.

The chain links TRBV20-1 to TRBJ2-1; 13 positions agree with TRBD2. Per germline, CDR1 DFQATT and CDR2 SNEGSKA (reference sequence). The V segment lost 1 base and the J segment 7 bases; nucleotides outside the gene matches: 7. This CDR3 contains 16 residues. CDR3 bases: TGCAGTGCTAGAGGGCGGACTAGCGGGGGCTATAATGAGCAGTTCTTC. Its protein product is CSARGRTSGGYNEQFF.

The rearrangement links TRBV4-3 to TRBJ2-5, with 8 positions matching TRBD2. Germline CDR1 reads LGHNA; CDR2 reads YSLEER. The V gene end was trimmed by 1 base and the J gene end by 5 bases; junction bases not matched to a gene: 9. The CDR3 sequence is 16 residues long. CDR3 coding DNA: TGCGCCAGCAGCCAAGTTGGAACGGGAGGGGGGGAGACCCAGTACTTC. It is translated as CASSQVGTGGGETQYF.

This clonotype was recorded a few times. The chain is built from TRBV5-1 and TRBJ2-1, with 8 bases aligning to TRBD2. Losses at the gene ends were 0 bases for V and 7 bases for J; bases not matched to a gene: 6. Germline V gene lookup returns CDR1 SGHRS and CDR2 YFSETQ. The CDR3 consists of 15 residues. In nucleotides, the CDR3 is TGCGCCAGCAGCTTGGCGGGGGGGTCGGGGAATGAGCAGTTCTTC. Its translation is CASSLAGGSGNEQFF. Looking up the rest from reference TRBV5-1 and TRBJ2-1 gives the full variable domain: KAGVTQTPRYLIKTRGQQVTLSCSPISGHRSVSWYQQTPGQGLQFLFEYFSETQRNKGNFPGRFSGRQFSNSRSEMNVSTLELGDSALYLCASSLAGGSGNEQFFGPGTRLTVL.

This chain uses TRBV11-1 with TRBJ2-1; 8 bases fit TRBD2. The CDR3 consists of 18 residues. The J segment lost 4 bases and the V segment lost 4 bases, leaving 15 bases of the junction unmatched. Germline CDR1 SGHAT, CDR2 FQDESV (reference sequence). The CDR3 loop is CASSSSMGVRGGYNEQFF. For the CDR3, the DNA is TGTGCCAGCAGCTCTTCTATGGGGGTCCGGGGGGGTTACAATGAGCAGTTCTTC.

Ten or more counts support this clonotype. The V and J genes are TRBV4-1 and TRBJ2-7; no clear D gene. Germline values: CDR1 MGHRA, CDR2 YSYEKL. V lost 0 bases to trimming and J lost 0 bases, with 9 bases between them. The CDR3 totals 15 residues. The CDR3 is CASSQETISSYEQYF. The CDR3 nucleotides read TGCGCCAGCAGCCAAGAAACCATTAGCTCCTACGAGCAGTACTTC.

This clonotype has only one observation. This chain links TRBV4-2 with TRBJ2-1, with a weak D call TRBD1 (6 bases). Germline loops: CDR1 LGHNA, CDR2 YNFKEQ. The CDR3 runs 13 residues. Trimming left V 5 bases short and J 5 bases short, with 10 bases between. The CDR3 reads CASSAGQHNEQFF. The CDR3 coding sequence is TGTGCCAGCAGCGCCGGACAGCACAATGAGCAGTTCTTC.

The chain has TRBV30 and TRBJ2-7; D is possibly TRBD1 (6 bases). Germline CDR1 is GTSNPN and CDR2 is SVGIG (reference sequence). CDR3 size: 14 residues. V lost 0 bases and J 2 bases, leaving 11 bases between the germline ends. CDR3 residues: CAWSVRQAPYEQYF. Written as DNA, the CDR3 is TGTGCCTGGAGTGTACGACAGGCCCCCTACGAGCAGTACTTC.

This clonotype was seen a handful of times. The CDR3, as DNA: TGTGCCAGCAGTTACTCACTGACAGTGCCTCAAGAGACCCAGTACTTC. This codes for CASSYSLTVPQETQYF. The chain uses TRBV6-2 or TRBV6-3 and TRBJ2-5, with D perhaps matching TRBD1 (5 bases). V gave up 0 bases and J gave up 2 bases, with 13 bases separating them. This CDR3 region has 16 residues. The germline gives CDR1 MNHEY, CDR2 SVGEGT.

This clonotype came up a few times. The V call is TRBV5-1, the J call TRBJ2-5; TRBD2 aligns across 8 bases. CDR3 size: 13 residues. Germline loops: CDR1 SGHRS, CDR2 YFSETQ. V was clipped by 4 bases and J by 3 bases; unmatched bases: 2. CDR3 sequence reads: CASSKAGEETQYF. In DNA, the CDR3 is TGCGCCAGCAGCAAAGCGGGGGAAGAGACCCAGTACTTC. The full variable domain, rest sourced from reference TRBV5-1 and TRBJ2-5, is KAGVTQTPRYLIKTRGQQVTLSCSPISGHRSVSWYQQTPGQGLQFLFEYFSETQRNKGNFPGRFSGRQFSNSRSEMNVSTLELGDSALYLCASSKAGEETQYFGPGTRLLVL.

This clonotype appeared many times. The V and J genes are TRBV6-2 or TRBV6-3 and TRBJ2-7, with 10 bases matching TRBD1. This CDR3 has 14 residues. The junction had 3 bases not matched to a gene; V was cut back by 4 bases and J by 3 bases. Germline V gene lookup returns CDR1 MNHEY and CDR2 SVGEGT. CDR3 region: CASSSGTGDYEQYF. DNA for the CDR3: TGTGCCAGCAGTTCCGGGACAGGGGACTACGAGCAGTACTTC.

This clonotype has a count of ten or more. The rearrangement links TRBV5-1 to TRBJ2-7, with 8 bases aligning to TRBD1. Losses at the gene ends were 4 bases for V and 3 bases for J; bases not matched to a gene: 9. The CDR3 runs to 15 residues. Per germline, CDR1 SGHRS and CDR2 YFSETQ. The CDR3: CASSRMGTGNYEQYF. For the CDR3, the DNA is TGCGCCAGCAGCCGCATGGGGACAGGAAACTACGAGCAGTACTTC.

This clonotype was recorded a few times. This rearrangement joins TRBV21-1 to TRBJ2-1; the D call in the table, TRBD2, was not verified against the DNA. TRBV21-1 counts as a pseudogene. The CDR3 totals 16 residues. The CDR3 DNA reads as TGTGCCAGCAGCGACATCTGGACTAGCCCTTCCAATGAGCAGTTCTTC. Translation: CASSDIWTSPSNEQFF.

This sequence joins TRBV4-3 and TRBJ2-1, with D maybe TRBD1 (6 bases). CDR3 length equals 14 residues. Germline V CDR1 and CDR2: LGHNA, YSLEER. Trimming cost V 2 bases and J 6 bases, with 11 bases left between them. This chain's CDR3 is CASSQRGRGNEQFF. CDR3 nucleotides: TGCGCCAGCAGCCAACGGGGCAGGGGCAATGAGCAGTTCTTC.

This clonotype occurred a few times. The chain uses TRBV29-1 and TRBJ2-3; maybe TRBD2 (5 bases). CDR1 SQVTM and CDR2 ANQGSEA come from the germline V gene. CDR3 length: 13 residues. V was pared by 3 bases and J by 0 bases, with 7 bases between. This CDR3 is CSVEWTSTDTQYF. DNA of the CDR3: TGCAGCGTTGAGTGGACTAGCACAGATACGCAGTATTTT.

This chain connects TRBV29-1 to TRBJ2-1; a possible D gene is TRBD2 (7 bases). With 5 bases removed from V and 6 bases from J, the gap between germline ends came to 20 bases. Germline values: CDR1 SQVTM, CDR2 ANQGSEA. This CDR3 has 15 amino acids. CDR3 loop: CSVPRLGGGANEQFF. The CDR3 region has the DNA TGCAGCGTTCCAAGACTAGGTGGGGGGGCCAATGAGCAGTTCTTC.

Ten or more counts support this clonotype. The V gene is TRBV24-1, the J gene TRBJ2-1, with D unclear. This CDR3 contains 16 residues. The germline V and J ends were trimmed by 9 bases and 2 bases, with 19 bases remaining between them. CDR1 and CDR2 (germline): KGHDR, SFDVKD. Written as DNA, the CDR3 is TGTGCCACCGCCAGTAATCAGCGAGCCCCCTACAATGAGCAGTTCTTC. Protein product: CATASNQRAPYNEQFF.

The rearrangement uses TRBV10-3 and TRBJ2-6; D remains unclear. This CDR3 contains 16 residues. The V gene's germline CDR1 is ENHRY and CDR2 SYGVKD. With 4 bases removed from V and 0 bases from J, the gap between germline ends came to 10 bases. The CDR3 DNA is TGTGCCATCAGTGTGGCGGTAAGCTCTGGGGCCAACGTCCTGACTTTC. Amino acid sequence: CAISVAVSSGANVLTF.